These 3 T cell receptor beta chains share one sample of origin, sequenced in a study of cytomegalovirus exposure and HLA in healthy donors (dated by TCRdb to between 2016 and 2019). Libraries were constructed by the immunoSEQ multiplex PCR assay. TCRdb stores this immuneACCESS table with in-frame sequences only. Part of the clones is absent; in the studies checked, under half of the shortfall reflects unresolved V genes, and no reason is known for the rest. Within this sample are about 150,000 clones, with about 86% of them counted one time only. The top ten clonotypes cover around 22% of the sample. The sequenced sample was PBMCs. These receptors came from a man between 18 and 29 years old in good health and CMV-seropositive.

The chain carries TRBV10-3 and TRBJ2-3, with TRBD2 matching over 12 bases. This CDR3 is built from 18 residues. Trimming at V came to 0 bases and at J to 4 bases, leaving 8 bases not matched to a gene. Germline V lookup: CDR1 ENHRY, CDR2 SYGVKD. CDR3 DNA sequence: TGTGCCATCAGTGAGTCGGTAGCTAGCGGGGGGGCATCAGATACGCAGTATTTT. Translated, it gives CAISESVASGGASDTQYF.

This clone was counted only a few times. The chain combines TRBV18 with TRBJ1-5; perhaps TRBD1 as D (6 bases). V shed 2 bases and J shed 9 bases, with 17 bases lying between them. Germline-derived CDR1 and CDR2 are KGHSH and LQKENI. The CDR3 extends over 15 amino acids. CDR3 DNA: TGTGCCAGCTCACCAGTAAGGACAGACGGTAGGCCCCAGCATTTT. Translated: CASSPVRTDGRPQHF. The variable domain in full, completed from reference TRBV18 and TRBJ1-5, reads NAGVMQNPRHLVRRRGQEARLRCSPMKGHSHVYWYRQLPEEGLKFMVYLQKENIIDESGMPKERFSAEFPKEGPSILRIQQVVRGDSAAYFCASSPVRTDGRPQHFGDGTRLSIL.

This chain uses TRBV6-6 with TRBJ1-2; 7 positions match TRBD1. CDR3 size: 13 residues. Germline lookup yields CDR1 MNHNY and CDR2 SVGAGI (reference sequence). The trim removed 6 bases at V and 3 bases at J, leaving 4 bases unmatched. The CDR3: CASSGTVYYGYTF. The CDR3 bases are TGTGCCAGCAGCGGGACAGTCTACTATGGCTACACCTTC.